The entry below describes one TCR beta chain. Antigen unknown. Patients were ineligible given autoimmune disease history or systemic immunosuppression. TCRdb's table, derived via immunoSEQ multiplex PCR, lists solely in-frame clones and lacks some. This sample has about 55,000 clones, with about 86% found just once. This sample is part of a study of OX40 agonist ivuxolimab in advanced cancers. Background on the study: Around 40% of patients had received prior checkpoint inhibitor therapy. The study's findings and limits: Expanded clones were, on average, more numerous in CD8+ T cells than in CD4+.

The clonotype was recovered from an adult with an advanced solid tumor such as melanoma, head and neck, liver or kidney cancer. Specimen: CD4+ or CD8+ T cells sorted from blood, collected in a trial of the OX40 agonist ivuxolimab.

CDR3 residues: CASSVATGYEQYF. The CDR3 bases are TGTGCCAGCAGCGTAGCTACTGGTTACGAGCAGTACTTC. The chain combines TRBV9 with TRBJ2-7, with no clear D. Trimming took 0 bases from V and 4 from J, leaving 8 bases between them. Germline V gives CDR1 SGDLS, CDR2 YYNGEE. The CDR3 contains 13 residues.